The 16 T cell receptor beta chains presented below share a single source sample, sequenced in a study of CD8+ T cells in alopecia areata. Extracted RNA was reverse transcribed, and the resulting cDNA served as sequencing template. TCRdb keeps only in-frame clones here, not all; method: immunoSEQ multiplex PCR. This table holds approximately 150,000 clones, 51% found once. This specimen consisted of CD4+ T cells sorted from blood, obtained at week 0. These receptors were taken from a human donor with alopecia areata.

This sequence joins TRBV5-1 and TRBJ2-2; D gene uncertain. The CDR3 runs to 11 residues. The V gene lost 8 bases and the J gene lost 6 bases, with 8 bases spanning the gap. Germline-derived CDR1 and CDR2 are SGHRS and YFSETQ. The CDR3 spells CARARSGELFF. The CDR3 DNA is TGCGCCAGGGCCCGTTCCGGGGAGCTGTTTTTT.

In this sample, this clone turned up a few times. The chain couples TRBV27 to TRBJ2-3; D gene unclear. Trimming left V 6 bases short and J 6 bases short, with 13 bases between. In germline, CDR1 is MNHEY, CDR2 SMNVEV (reference sequence). The CDR3 runs to 13 residues. The chain's CDR3 is CASRPTGADTQYF. CDR3 nucleotides: TGTGCCAGCAGGCCGACCGGTGCGGATACGCAGTATTTT.

This clone was seen only once. This chain uses TRBV29-1 with TRBJ1-2, with unresolved D. The germline V gene has CDR1 SQVTM and CDR2 ANQGSEA. V gave up 4 bases and J gave up 5 bases, with 17 bases separating them. The CDR3 extends over 14 amino acids. This CDR3 reads CSVVEPRGPYGYTF. DNA of the CDR3: TGCAGCGTTGTGGAGCCCAGAGGGCCATATGGCTACACCTTC.

The rearrangement uses TRBV2 and TRBJ2-1, with TRBD2 matching 10 bases. Germline lookup yields CDR1 SNHLY and CDR2 FYNNEI. V shed 4 bases and J 7 bases; nucleotides not matched to a gene: 4. The CDR3 contains 14 residues. CDR3 residues: CASSGAGGRNEQFF. DNA for the CDR3: TGTGCCAGCAGTGGAGCGGGAGGGAGAAATGAGCAGTTCTTC.

The chain employs TRBV4-1 and TRBJ1-5; 9 positions match TRBD1. Germline CDR1 reads MGHRA; CDR2 reads YSYEKL. CDR3 length: 14 residues. Unmatched junction bases numbered 1, after V lost 2 bases and J lost 5 bases. CDR3 protein: CASSQRTGDQPQHF. CDR3 sequence (DNA): TGCGCCAGCAGCCAAAGGACAGGGGATCAGCCCCAGCATTTT.

The chain has TRBV29-1 and TRBJ2-5, with D possibly TRBD1 on 6 matching bases. The CDR3 consists of 12 residues. Germline CDR1 is SQVTM and CDR2 is ANQGSEA. Trimming removed 5 bases from V and 5 bases from J, with 12 bases in between. The CDR3 is CSVRLQGETQYF. CDR3 sequence (DNA): TGCAGCGTTCGACTTCAGGGGGAGACCCAGTACTTC.

The chain is built from TRBV2 and TRBJ2-3; D is perhaps TRBD1 or TRBD2 (6 bases each). The germline CDR1 and CDR2 sequences are SNHLY and FYNNEI. The ends were cut back, 6 bases at V and 3 bases at J, with 13 bases in the middle. The CDR3 is made up of 14 amino acids. CDR3 coding DNA: TGTGCCAGCAGGGGGGGCCTCCCAACAGATACGCAGTATTTT. This codes for CASRGGLPTDTQYF.

The rearrangement uses TRBV29-1 and TRBJ2-1; TRBD2 agrees at 8 bases. The CDR3 is made up of 16 amino acids. Losses at the gene ends were 4 bases for V and 6 bases for J; bases not matched to a gene: 14. CDR1 and CDR2 (germline): SQVTM, ANQGSEA. The CDR3 nucleotides are TGCAGCGTTGGGGCCATTTGGCTAGCGGGCCCCAATGAGCAGTTCTTC. Translating it yields CSVGAIWLAGPNEQFF.

In its sample, this clone was seen a few times. The rearrangement links TRBV7-2 to TRBJ1-1; D gene uncertain. Germline CDR1 SGHTA, CDR2 FQGNSA. V lost 1 base and J lost 6, with 12 bases in between. The CDR3 has 14 amino acids. CDR3 region: CASSLGPGGPEAFF. DNA for the CDR3: TGTGCCAGCAGCTTAGGCCCAGGTGGGCCTGAAGCTTTCTTT.

There are a few counts of this clone. This sequence joins TRBV14 and TRBJ2-4, with a tentative D call TRBD2 (6 bases). The germline V and J ends were trimmed by 1 base and 2 bases, with 15 bases remaining between them. Looked up from germline, CDR1 is SGHDN and CDR2 is FVKESK. The CDR3 runs 17 residues. The CDR3 here is CASSQVGGRRTKNIQYF. CDR3 bases: TGTGCCAGCAGCCAAGTTGGGGGGAGGAGGACCAAAAACATTCAGTACTTC.

In this sample, this clone turned up a few times. The chain employs TRBV5-1 and TRBJ2-7; TRBD2 agrees at 7 bases. V dropped 0 bases and J dropped 0; count of bases not matched to a gene: 3. CDR1 is SGHRS and CDR2 is YFSETQ in the germline V gene. The CDR3 length is 15 residues. CDR3 nucleotide sequence: TGCGCCAGCAGCTTGGGTGGCGGGAGCTCCTACGAGCAGTACTTC. This codes for CASSLGGGSSYEQYF.

V usage is TRBV30 and J usage is TRBJ2-2, with 7 bases fitting TRBD1. CDR3 length: 14 residues. V shed 2 bases, J shed 0 bases, and the junction held 0 bases outside the gene matches. The germline gives CDR1 GTSNPN, CDR2 SVGIG (reference sequence). CDR3: CAWSTGANTGELFF. The CDR3 nucleotides are TGTGCCTGGAGTACAGGGGCGAACACCGGGGAGCTGTTTTTT.

The chain employs TRBV6-6 and TRBJ2-3; D is unclear. Germline V lookup: CDR1 MNHNY, CDR2 SVGAGI (reference sequence). This CDR3 contains 12 residues. Trimming removed 0 bases at V and 6 bases at J, with 4 bases between. CDR3: CASSYSGDTQYF. CDR3 nucleotide sequence: TGTGCCAGCAGTTACTCAGGTGATACGCAGTATTTT.

The rearrangement joins TRBV20-1 to TRBJ2-2; D call uncertain. Germline CDR1 is DFQATT and CDR2 is SNEGSKA (reference sequence). The CDR3 covers 11 residues. The V end was cut by 4 bases, the J end by 8 bases, with 8 bases between. CDR3 sequence reads: CSATSHGELFF. CDR3 bases: TGCAGTGCTACCTCCCATGGGGAGCTGTTTTTT.

The chain couples TRBV15 to TRBJ2-3, with 7 nucleotides matching TRBD2. The CDR3 length is 15 residues. Germline values: CDR1 LNHNV, CDR2 YYDKDF (reference sequence). V lost 2 bases to trimming and J lost 7 bases; unmatched junction nucleotides: 9. CDR3: CATSRIGLVSYTQYF. The CDR3 DNA follows: TGTGCCACCAGCAGAATAGGACTAGTCTCATATACGCAGTATTTT.

This rearrangement joins TRBV14 to TRBJ2-1; TRBD1 matches 7 bases. This CDR3 region has 14 residues. V lost 4 bases and J lost 8; bases outside the gene matches: 8. CDR1 SGHDN and CDR2 FVKESK come from the germline V gene. The CDR3 reads CASSPTQGSHEQFF. CDR3 coding DNA: TGTGCCAGCAGCCCGACACAGGGGAGCCATGAGCAGTTCTTC.